The present T cell receptor beta chain was sequenced within a study of radiotherapy plus CTLA-4 blockade in lung cancer. Trimming shortened V by 6 bases and J by 2 bases, and 14 bases separated the two germline ends. CDR3 length equals 16 residues. Germline-derived CDR1 and CDR2 are SGHTA and FQGNSA. The protocol was immunoSEQ multiplex PCR, while the TCRdb copy is restricted to in-frame clones and leaves out a portion. The sample contains roughly 60,000 clones, 60% to 80% of which appear only once. The V gene is TRBV7-2, the J gene TRBJ2-6; no firm D call. The sample was peripheral blood, taken from a patient treated with radiotherapy plus ipilimumab. The TCR sequence derives from a human donor with non-small cell lung cancer who had a complete response to radiotherapy plus ipilimumab. In nucleotides, the CDR3 is TGTGCCAGCAGTCGTGCTACGGTTGCTGGGGCCAACGTCCTGACTTTC. Translated, it gives CASSRATVAGANVLTF.